This is a list of T cell receptor beta chains from one sample in a study of shared clonotypes between healthy human individuals. Assay used: immunoSEQ multiplex PCR; TCRdb lists only in-frame clones, some missing. The sample consists of approximately 1.1 million clones, around three quarters of them appearing once. Sequenced: memory CD4+ T cells from PBMCs. These receptors were taken from a man in his late teens or twenties in good health. Some clones in this sample may be carry-over from other donors' samples. Each CDR3 is given with its conserved first and last residue. The D gene is left open where the match is weak. Size is stated for part of the rows, as once, few or many counts, or as a class when the clone is expanded.

j_call clone_size v_call d_call cdr3_aa cdr3_nt
TRBJ2-5 once TRBV4-2 - CASSQGVSKGETQYF TGTGCCAGCAGCCAAGGGGTCAGCAAGGGAGAGACCCAGTACTTC
TRBJ2-3 - TRBV5-1 TRBD2 CASSFQSSGRGPDTQYF TGCGCCAGCAGCTTCCAATCTAGCGGAAGAGGTCCAGATACGCAGTATTTT
TRBJ2-1 few TRBV9 TRBD2 CASSRVSTSVYEQFF TGTGCCAGCAGCCGGGTCTCGACTAGCGTGTATGAGCAGTTCTTC
TRBJ1-4 - TRBV28 - CASSVNEKLFF TGTGCCAGCAGTGTTAATGAAAAACTGTTTTTT
TRBJ2-7 - TRBV9 TRBD2 CASSTQREGAYEQYF TGTGCCAGCAGCACCCAGCGGGAGGGCGCGTACGAGCAGTACTTC
TRBJ2-2 many TRBV5-1 - CASSSRVAGELFF TGCGCCAGCAGCTCCAGGGTGGCCGGGGAGCTGTTTTTT
TRBJ2-6 - TRBV7-3 - CASSLTGGSGANVLTF TGTGCCAGCAGCTTAACAGGGGGCTCTGGGGCCAACGTCCTGACTTTC
TRBJ1-1 - TRBV30 - CAWSAGGGTEAFF TGTGCCTGGAGTGCGGGGGGCGGGACTGAAGCTTTCTTT
TRBJ2-1 once TRBV29-1 - CSVEGQSYNEQFF TGCAGCGTTGAAGGGCAGTCCTACAATGAGCAGTTCTTC
TRBJ1-5 - TRBV2 - CASSEVVSLWNQPQHF TGTGCCAGCAGTGAAGTAGTTTCCCTTTGGAATCAGCCCCAGCATTTT
TRBJ2-4 - TRBV29-1 - CSVRKTGVDIQYF TGCAGCGTTCGAAAGACAGGAGTTGACATTCAGTACTTC
TRBJ2-3 - TRBV4-3 - CASSQDTQGYGTQYF TGCGCCAGCAGCCAAGATACTCAGGGGTATGGTACGCAGTATTTT
TRBJ1-2 - TRBV2 - CASRAGDRVYGYTF TGTGCCAGCAGGGCAGGGGACCGCGTCTATGGCTACACCTTC
TRBJ1-1 - TRBV7-9 - CASSLALLTNTEAFF TGTGCCAGCAGCTTAGCCCTTCTAACCAACACTGAAGCTTTCTTT
TRBJ1-2 - TRBV2 - CASRIDYGYTF TGTGCCAGCAGGATCGACTATGGCTACACCTTC
TRBJ2-7 - TRBV28 - CASSISGTPGKQYF TGTGCCAGCAGTATATCCGGGACTCCCGGCAAGCAGTACTTC
TRBJ1-5 - TRBV7-9 TRBD1 CASSPLGDRHQPQHF TGTGCCAGCAGCCCGCTAGGGGACAGACATCAGCCCCAGCATTTT
TRBJ2-2 - TRBV5-8 - CASSSGGTGELFF TGTGCCAGCAGCTCCGGGGGAACCGGGGAGCTGTTTTTT
TRBJ1-1 - TRBV6-5 - CASSWLVPGTEAFF TGTGCCAGCAGTTGGCTCGTTCCAGGCACTGAAGCTTTCTTT
TRBJ1-2 once TRBV29-1 - CSVGLQGAGDYGYTF TGCAGCGTTGGGCTTCAGGGTGCAGGAGACTATGGCTACACCTTC
TRBJ2-1 - TRBV7-9 - CASSRGGSVDEQFF TGTGCCAGCAGCAGGGGGGGGAGCGTCGATGAGCAGTTCTTC
TRBJ2-7 - TRBV5-1 - CASSPGSREQYF TGCGCCAGCAGCCCCGGAAGTCGCGAGCAGTACTTC
TRBJ2-5 - TRBV10-2 - CASSLDGTETQYF TGCGCCAGCAGTCTCGACGGGACGGAGACCCAGTACTTC
TRBJ2-3 few TRBV6-5 - CASSWGTRLGTDTQYF TGTGCCAGCAGTTGGGGTACAAGATTGGGCACAGATACGCAGTATTTT
TRBJ1-3 - TRBV18 TRBD1 CASSPGQGGSGNTIYF TGTGCCAGCTCACCCGGACAGGGCGGCTCTGGAAACACCATATATTTT
TRBJ1-6 - TRBV30 - CAWSVGTDNSPLHF TGTGCCTGGAGTGTGGGGACGGATAATTCACCCCTCCACTTT
TRBJ2-3 - TRBV7-2 - CASSLAFGGSTDTQYF TGTGCCAGCAGCTTAGCATTCGGGGGAAGCACAGATACGCAGTATTTT
TRBJ2-1 - TRBV4-1 - CASSQEEGQRRQRQFF TGCGCCAGCAGCCAAGAAGAGGGCCAGAGGAGACAAAGGCAGTTCTTC
TRBJ2-7 - TRBV14 - CARPFRLEYF TGTGCCAGACCCTTTCGGTTGGAGTACTTC
TRBJ1-1 - TRBV7-3 - CASSFDGYTEAFF TGTGCCAGCAGCTTCGACGGTTACACTGAAGCTTTCTTT
TRBJ2-5 few TRBV5-6 TRBD2 CASSLGGGRGETQYF TGTGCCAGCAGCCTGGGTGGCGGGAGAGGAGAGACCCAGTACTTC
TRBJ2-5 - TRBV5-1 TRBD2 CASSFGLAAVQETQYF TGCGCCAGCAGCTTCGGACTAGCGGCCGTCCAAGAGACCCAGTACTTC
TRBJ2-2 once TRBV25-1 - CASSISGGAGELFF TGTGCCAGCAGCATATCAGGCGGCGCCGGGGAGCTGTTTTTT
TRBJ1-2 few TRBV28 - CASSGTLLLSYTF TGTGCCAGCAGTGGGACTCTTTTACTGAGCTACACCTTC
TRBJ1-1 - TRBV30 - CAWDGEFNTEAFF TGTGCCTGGGACGGGGAGTTTAACACTGAAGCTTTCTTT
TRBJ1-1 - TRBV6-1 TRBD1 CATVSTGDTEAFF TGTGCCACCGTCTCGACAGGGGACACTGAAGCTTTCTTT
TRBJ1-5 - TRBV10-3 - CAISDRGYNQPQHF TGTGCCATCAGTGACAGGGGATACAATCAGCCCCAGCATTTT
TRBJ1-1 - TRBV7-3 - CASSPVRDTEAFF TGTGCCAGCAGCCCAGTAAGGGACACTGAAGCTTTCTTT
TRBJ2-5 - TRBV20-1 TRBD2 CSAAWREAQYF TGCAGTGCAGCCTGGCGGGAGGCCCAGTACTTC
TRBJ2-5 - TRBV2 - CASSVLGFQETQYF TGTGCCAGCAGTGTACTAGGATTCCAAGAGACCCAGTACTTC
TRBJ2-3 - TRBV9 TRBD1 CASSERQGVSTDTQYF TGTGCCAGCAGCGAACGACAGGGGGTAAGCACAGATACGCAGTATTTT
TRBJ2-1 - TRBV21-1 - CASSKEGISSYNEQFF TGTGCCAGCAGCAAAGAAGGGATTAGCTCCTACAATGAGCAGTTCTTC
TRBJ2-2 - TRBV2 - CASTIKNTGELFF TGTGCCAGCACGATCAAGAACACCGGGGAGCTGTTTTTT
TRBJ2-3 - TRBV6-6 TRBD2 CASRLWGGTSDTQYF TGTGCCAGCAGACTATGGGGGGGAACGTCAGATACGCAGTATTTT
TRBJ2-7 - TRBV7-9 TRBD2 CASSPTSGRPYEQYF TGTGCCAGCAGCCCGACTAGCGGGAGACCTTACGAGCAGTACTTC
TRBJ2-5 - TRBV2 - CAFGKTLQETQYF TGTGCCTTCGGGAAGACACTTCAAGAGACCCAGTACTTC